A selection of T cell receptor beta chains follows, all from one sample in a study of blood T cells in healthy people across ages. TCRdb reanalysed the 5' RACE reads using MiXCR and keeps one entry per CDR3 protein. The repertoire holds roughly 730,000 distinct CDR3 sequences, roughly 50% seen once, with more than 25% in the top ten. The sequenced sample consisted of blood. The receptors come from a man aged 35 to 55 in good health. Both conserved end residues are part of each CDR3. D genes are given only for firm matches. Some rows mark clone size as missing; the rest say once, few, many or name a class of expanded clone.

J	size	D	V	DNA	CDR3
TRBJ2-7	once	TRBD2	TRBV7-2	TGTGCCAGCAGGGGGACTAGCGGGATCTTGGCCTACGAGCAGTACTTC	CASRGTSGILAYEQYF
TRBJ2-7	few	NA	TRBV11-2	TGTGCCAGCAGGGCCCACTACGAGCAGTACTTC	CASRAHYEQYF
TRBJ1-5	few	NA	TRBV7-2	TGTGCCAGCAGCTTGGTTCCAGACGGTCAGCCCCAGCATTTT	CASSLVPDGQPQHF
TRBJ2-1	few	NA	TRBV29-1	TGCAGCGTTGACAGGGGAGTACACAATGAGCAGTTCTTC	CSVDRGVHNEQFF
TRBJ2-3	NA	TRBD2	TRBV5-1	TGCGCCAGCCGCAATAGCGGGAGGGTTGGGACAGATACGCAGTATTTT	CASRNSGRVGTDTQYF
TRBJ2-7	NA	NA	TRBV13	TGTGCCAGCAGCGCTACGTCCCGGGACAAGCCCTACGAGCAGTACTTC	CASSATSRDKPYEQYF
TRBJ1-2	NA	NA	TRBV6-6	TGTGCCAGCAGTCAGGCGGGGAGCTATGGCTACACCTTC	CASSQAGSYGYTF
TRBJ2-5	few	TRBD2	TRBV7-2	TGTGCCAGCAGCTTCGCGGGGGTGCAAGAGACCCAGTACTTC	CASSFAGVQETQYF
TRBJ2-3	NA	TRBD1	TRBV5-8	TGTGCCAGCACCCGGCCTCCAGGGACAGGGGGAACAGATACGCAGTATTTT	CASTRPPGTGGTDTQYF
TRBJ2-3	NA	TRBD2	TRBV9	TGTGCCAGCAGCCCTCACCAGGGACTAACCACAGATACGCAGTATTTT	CASSPHQGLTTDTQYF
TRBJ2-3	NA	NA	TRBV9	TGTGCCAGCAGCGTAGCTGGGCATCGCGGGGATACGCAGTATTTT	CASSVAGHRGDTQYF
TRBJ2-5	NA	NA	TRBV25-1	TGTGCCAGCAGTGACCCCTTAGCGGGACAGGGAGAGACCCAGTACTTC	CASSDPLAGQGETQYF
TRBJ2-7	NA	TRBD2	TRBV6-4	TGTGCCAGCGACATTTGGGGGGGATCACCGAACTACGAGCAGTACTTC	CASDIWGGSPNYEQYF
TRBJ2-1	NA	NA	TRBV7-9	TGTGCCAGCAGCACAACAACAGGGAACCTCGCCAATGAGCAGTTCTTC	CASSTTTGNLANEQFF
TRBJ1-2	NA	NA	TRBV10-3	TGTGCCATCAGTGAGTCAGCAACTTCATTCAGTTACACCTTC	CAISESATSFSYTF
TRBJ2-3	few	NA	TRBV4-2	TGTGCCAGCAGCCAAGATCCCCCGAGGGGGACAAATCGACCGACTAGCACAGATACGCAGTATTTT	CASSQDPPRGTNRPTSTDTQYF
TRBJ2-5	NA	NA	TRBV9	TGTGCCAGCAGCGTAGCTGGTTCGCAGGCAGGGGAGACCCAGTACTTC	CASSVAGSQAGETQYF
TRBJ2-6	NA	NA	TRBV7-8	TGTGCCGAGGAACCGGGCCCCATCACGTCCGGGGCCAACGTCCTGACTTTC	CAEEPGPITSGANVLTF
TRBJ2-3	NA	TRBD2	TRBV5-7	TGTGCCAGCAACTTGGAGCTAGCGGGGGTAGATACGCAGTATTTT	CASNLELAGVDTQYF
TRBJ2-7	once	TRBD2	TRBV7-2	TGTGCCAGCGGACTAGCGGGATCCTACGAGCAGTACTTC	CASGLAGSYEQYF
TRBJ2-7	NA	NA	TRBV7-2	TGTGCCAGCAGCTTAGGTGGGGTACCCTCCTACGAGCAGTACTTC	CASSLGGVPSYEQYF
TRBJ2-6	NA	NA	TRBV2	TGTGCCAGAGAGGGGAGCTCTGGGGCCAACGTCCTGACTTTC	CAREGSSGANVLTF
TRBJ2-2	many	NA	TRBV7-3	TGTGCCAGCGGGGAACAGGAAAGCCGTGGGGGGGAGCTGTTTTTT	CASGEQESRGGELFF
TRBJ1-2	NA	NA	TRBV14	TGTGCCAGCAGCCAAGAAAATAGTTACTATGGCTACACCTTC	CASSQENSYYGYTF
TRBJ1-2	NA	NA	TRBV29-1	TGCAGCGTTCGTCTAAACTATGGCTACACCTTC	CSVRLNYGYTF
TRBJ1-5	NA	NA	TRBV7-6	TGTGCCAGCAGCTTAGAGACGGCGAACCAGCCCCAGCATTTT	CASSLETANQPQHF
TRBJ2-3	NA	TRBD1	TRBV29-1	TGCAGCGGGGAACAGGGGGCGGAAGATACGCAGTATTTT	CSGEQGAEDTQYF
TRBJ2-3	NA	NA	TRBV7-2	TGTGCCAGCAGCTTTAGTGTGCTTGGTACAGATACGCAGTATTTT	CASSFSVLGTDTQYF
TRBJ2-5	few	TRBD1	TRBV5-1	TGCGCCAGCAGCTTGACAGGGGGCTCGGAGACCCAGTACTTC	CASSLTGGSETQYF